The T cell receptor (beta chain) under discussion was sequenced for a study of blood T cell repertoires in COVID-19. The CDR3 totals 14 residues. Germline V gene lookup returns CDR1 SGDLS and CDR2 YYNGEE. Trimming cost V 1 base and J 3 bases; bases outside gene matches: 0. Produced via immunoSEQ multiplex PCR; TCRdb's table is partial and in-frame only. The data hold 200,000 or so clones, with about 85% observed a single time. This sequence was found in a woman between 55 and 75 years old who had recovered from COVID-19. The sequenced sample was peripheral blood. The chain combines TRBV9 with TRBJ2-2; 7 bases align to TRBD2. CDR3 DNA: TGTGCCAGCAGCGTACGGGGGGACACCGGGGAGCTGTTTTTT. Translated, it gives CASSVRGDTGELFF.